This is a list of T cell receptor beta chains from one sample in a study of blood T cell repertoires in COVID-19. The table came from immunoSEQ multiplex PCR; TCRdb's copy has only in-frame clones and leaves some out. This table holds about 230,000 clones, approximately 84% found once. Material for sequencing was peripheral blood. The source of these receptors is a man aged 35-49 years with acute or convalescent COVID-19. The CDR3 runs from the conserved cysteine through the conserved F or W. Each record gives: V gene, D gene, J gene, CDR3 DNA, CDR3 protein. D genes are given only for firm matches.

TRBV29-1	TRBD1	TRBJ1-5	TGCAGCGTTGGACAGGGGCCCAATCAGCCCCAGCATTTT	CSVGQGPNQPQHF
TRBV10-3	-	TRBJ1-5	TGTGCCATCAGTGAGTCACGGGGGGGCAATCAGCCCCAGCATTTT	CAISESRGGNQPQHF
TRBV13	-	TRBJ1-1	TGTGCCAGCAGCTTCGTCGGGGAAATGAACACTGAAGCTTTCTTT	CASSFVGEMNTEAFF
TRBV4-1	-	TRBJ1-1	TGCGCCAGCAGCCAAACTTTTGGACGCGGGGGACTCACTGAAGCTTTCTTT	CASSQTFGRGGLTEAFF
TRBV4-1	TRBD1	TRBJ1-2	TGCGCCAGCAGCCAAGGAGGGACAGACTATGGCTACACCTTC	CASSQGGTDYGYTF
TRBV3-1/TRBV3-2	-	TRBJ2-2	TGTGCCAGCAGGACCAATCCAGGCTTAGCCGGGGAGCTGTTTTTT	CASRTNPGLAGELFF
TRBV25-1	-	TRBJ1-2	TGTGCCAGCAGATCGGCGGGGGAGGGTGGCTACACCTTC	CASRSAGEGGYTF
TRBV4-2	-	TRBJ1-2	TGTGCCAGCAGCGGCAGCGTCGGACAGAGGAACTATGGCTACACCTTC	CASSGSVGQRNYGYTF
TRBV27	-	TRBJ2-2	TGTGCCAGCAGAAATGGGGGGAATCTTAACACCGGGGAGCTGTTTTTT	CASRNGGNLNTGELFF
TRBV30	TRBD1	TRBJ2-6	TGTGCCTGGAGTGGGATAGGGGGCGAATCCGGGGCCAACGTCCTGACTTTC	CAWSGIGGESGANVLTF
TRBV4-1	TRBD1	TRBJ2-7	TGCGCCAGCAGCCAAGCTACCGGGACAGGCTACGAGCAGTACTTC	CASSQATGTGYEQYF
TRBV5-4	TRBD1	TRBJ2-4	TGTGCCAGCAGCTTACAGGGGGAAAACATTCAGTACTTC	CASSLQGENIQYF
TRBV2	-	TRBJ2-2	TGTGCCAGCAGAGCCGGGACAATCATCGGGGAGCTGTTTTTT	CASRAGTIIGELFF
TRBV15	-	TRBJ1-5	TGTGCCACCAGCAGAGATCTCGTTCCCCTCGGAGGGGCAAGCGTAAGTGGCAATCAGCCCCAGCATTTT	CATSRDLVPLGGASVSGNQPQHF